The entry below gives a single T cell receptor (beta chain) sequence along with its context. The antigen is unknown. The sample originates from a study of T cells in localized non-small cell lung cancer. V was pared by 6 bases and J by 3 bases, with 8 bases between. The CDR3 covers 12 residues. The germline gives CDR1 SNHLY, CDR2 FYNNEI. Findings of the study overall: A higher density of T cells in blood coincided with extended overall survival. Adjacent lung tissue had a median 57 of the top 100 clones found in the tumor. The study found T cell clonality highest in uninvolved adjacent lung, above tumor.

The table came from immunoSEQ multiplex PCR; TCRdb's copy has only in-frame clones and leaves some out. The sample has approximately 81,000 clones, about 88% seen once. Source: peripheral blood, taken before any cancer treatment. The chain recombines TRBV2 with TRBJ2-5; D gene unclear. The sequence came from a woman aged 35-75 years with stage I squamous cell lung carcinoma. The CDR3 bases are TGTGCCAGCAGACCGCAGGAAGAGACCCAGTACTTC. This codes for CASRPQEETQYF.